The rows below give T cell receptor beta chains drawn from one sample of a study of blood T cell repertoires in COVID-19. Some clones are missing from TCRdb's copy, which holds only in-frame ones; the method was immunoSEQ multiplex PCR. The table shows 240,000 or so clones, with about 90% occurring only once. What was sequenced was PBMCs or T cells enriched from blood (not recorded which). All receptors derive from a woman aged 40 to 49 with acute COVID-19. Both conserved end residues are part of each CDR3. The D gene is left open where the match is weak. Part of the rows lack a size; the others show once, few, many or a class for expanded clones.

clone size	CDR3 length	D gene	V gene	J gene	CDR3 DNA	CDR3 protein
.	14	TRBD1	TRBV3-1/TRBV3-2	TRBJ1-4	TGTGCCAGCAGTCTAGGACAGGTTAATGAAAAACTGTTTTTT	CASSLGQVNEKLFF
.	16	TRBD2	TRBV19	TRBJ2-1	TGTGCCAGTAGTTCCGGACTAGCGGGAAAGAGGAATGAGCAGTTCTTC	CASSSGLAGKRNEQFF
.	14	TRBD2	TRBV10-2	TRBJ2-1	TGCGCCAGCAGGAGGACTAGCGGGAACAATGAGCAGTTCTTC	CASRRTSGNNEQFF
.	15	.	TRBV11-3	TRBJ2-2	TGTGCCAGCAGCCCCTTGGGACTGAACACCGGGGAGCTGTTTTTT	CASSPLGLNTGELFF
.	16	TRBD1	TRBV4-1	TRBJ1-6	TGCGCCAGCAGCCAAGGTTTGACAGGGGGCTATTCACCCCTCCACTTT	CASSQGLTGGYSPLHF
.	17	TRBD1	TRBV7-9	TRBJ2-3	TGTGCCAGCAGCCCGTCGCGTCCAGGGGGTGCCACAGATACGCAGTATTTT	CASSPSRPGGATDTQYF
.	14	.	TRBV14	TRBJ1-2	TGTGCCAGCAGCCACTCAGATGCAAGCTATGGCTACACCTTC	CASSHSDASYGYTF
.	18	.	TRBV28	TRBJ1-6	TGTGCCAGCAGTTTATTAGGATTGGGCAGGGAAAATAATTCACCCCTCCACTTT	CASSLLGLGRENNSPLHF
.	14	TRBD1	TRBV4-1	TRBJ1-4	TGCGCCAGCAGCCAAGACAGGGGGCCCGAAAAACTGTTTTTT	CASSQDRGPEKLFF
.	16	TRBD1	TRBV5-5	TRBJ1-2	TGTGCCAGCAGCTTGAAAACGACAGGGGAGGCCTATGGCTACACCTTC	CASSLKTTGEAYGYTF
.	14	TRBD2	TRBV3-1/TRBV3-2	TRBJ2-1	TGTGCCAGCAGCCAAGGGACTAGCACCGATGAGCAGTTCTTC	CASSQGTSTDEQFF
.	12	.	TRBV5-1	TRBJ2-7	TGCGCCAGCAGCTCTAACCTCTACGAGCAGTACTTC	CASSSNLYEQYF
.	15	.	TRBV7-9	TRBJ2-5	TGTGCCAGCAGCCCCACCCTTAGTTTTCAAGAGACCCAGTACTTC	CASSPTLSFQETQYF
once	18	.	TRBV5-4	TRBJ2-7	TGTGCCAGCAGACTACCGTTCCACGCACGAACTTCGGGCTACGAGCAGTACTTC	CASRLPFHARTSGYEQYF
.	17	TRBD2	TRBV5-4	TRBJ2-3	TGTGCCAGCAGTTCCGGGACTAGCGGGGTCACCACAGATACGCAGTATTTT	CASSSGTSGVTTDTQYF
once	19	.	TRBV1	TRBJ2-7	TGCATCAGCAGCCAATCCAGAAAGACTAGCGGGAGTCAGTCCTACGAGCAGTACTTC	CISSQSRKTSGSQSYEQYF
.	15	TRBD2	TRBV6-1	TRBJ2-7	TGTGCCAGCAGTGAGTTAGCGGGAGGTGCCTACGAGCAGTACTTC	CASSELAGGAYEQYF
.	15	TRBD1	TRBV2	TRBJ1-5	TGTGCCAGCAGGGAGACAGGGGGGAGCAATCAGCCCCAGCATTTT	CASRETGGSNQPQHF
.	13	TRBD1	TRBV29-1	TRBJ2-7	TGCAGCGGGGGACAGGGGGCTAACTACGAGCAGTACTTC	CSGGQGANYEQYF
.	18	.	TRBV19	TRBJ1-2	TGTGCCAGTAGCCTCCGAGCGGGAGGCTACTCAAACCTCTATGGCTACACCTTC	CASSLRAGGYSNLYGYTF
.	13	TRBD1	TRBV30	TRBJ2-5	TGTGCCGGCTGGACAGGGGGCGAAGAGACCCAGTACTTC	CAGWTGGEETQYF
.	14	TRBD2	TRBV18	TRBJ2-2	TGTGCCAGCTCCCCCCGCGGGAGCACCGGGGAGCTGTTTTTT	CASSPRGSTGELFF
.	15	TRBD2	TRBV7-2	TRBJ2-7	TGTGCCAGCAGCTTAACAAGCGGGGCCACCTACGAGCAGTACTTC	CASSLTSGATYEQYF
.	15	.	TRBV13	TRBJ2-5	TGTGCCAGCACGGCGTCACAGGCAATGGGAGAGACCCAGTACTTC	CASTASQAMGETQYF
.	17	TRBD1	TRBV29-1	TRBJ2-2	TGCAGCGCCTACCTGCCAGACAGGGGGCTTGGCACCGGGGAGCTGTTTTTT	CSAYLPDRGLGTGELFF
.	15	TRBD1	TRBV5-1	TRBJ1-1	TGCGCCAGCAGGAGGGGACAGGGGCAAAACACTGAAGCTTTCTTT	CASRRGQGQNTEAFF
.	16	TRBD2	TRBV9	TRBJ2-1	TGTGCCAGCAGCGTAGAGACTAGCGGGAACTACAATGAGCAGTTCTTC	CASSVETSGNYNEQFF
.	16	.	TRBV7-2	TRBJ1-1	TGTGCCAGCAGCTTAGCTTTCCGGGACATAAACACTGAAGCTTTCTTT	CASSLAFRDINTEAFF
.	13	.	TRBV7-9	TRBJ2-5	TGTGCCAGCAGCTTGAACATACAAGAGACCCAGTACTTC	CASSLNIQETQYF
.	11	.	TRBV27	TRBJ2-1	TGTGCCAGCAGTGAGCAGGGGTTGCAGTTCTTC	CASSEQGLQFF
.	13	.	TRBV14	TRBJ2-5	TGTGCCAGCAGCCAAACAAGGGGAGAGACCCAGTACTTC	CASSQTRGETQYF
.	15	TRBD1	TRBV30	TRBJ1-2	TGTGCCTGGAACAATCCCGGGACAGGGAAAGATGGCTACACCTTC	CAWNNPGTGKDGYTF
.	15	TRBD1	TRBV6-5	TRBJ1-5	TGTGCCAGCAGATTCACAGGGGAGAGCAATCAGCCCCAGCATTTT	CASRFTGESNQPQHF
once	15	.	TRBV5-5	TRBJ1-1	TGTGCCAGCAGCTGGAGGGCGGGCGAAGGTGCTGAAGCTTTCTTT	CASSWRAGEGAEAFF
.	13	.	TRBV30	TRBJ1-2	TGTGCCTGGAGTGGTGAAAGGGGATATGGCTACACCTTC	CAWSGERGYGYTF
.	11	.	TRBV27	TRBJ2-7	TGTGCCAGCGGAGCCTTCTACGAGCAGTACTTC	CASGAFYEQYF
few	13	TRBD1	TRBV29-1	TRBJ1-2	TGCAGCGTTGAAGGGGACAGCTTATATGGCTACACCTTC	CSVEGDSLYGYTF
.	15	.	TRBV7-2	TRBJ2-7	TGTGCCAGCAGCTTAGTCCCCAGGGGAGGGAGCGAGCAGTACTTC	CASSLVPRGGSEQYF
.	11	.	TRBV20-1	TRBJ2-5	TGCAGTGCTCGGGAGTTAGAGACCCAGTACTTC	CSARELETQYF
.	15	TRBD1	TRBV19	TRBJ1-5	TGTGCCAGTAGTATAGGGCAGGGGGCGTATCAGCCCCAGCATTTT	CASSIGQGAYQPQHF
.	17	TRBD1	TRBV10-1	TRBJ2-3	TGCGCCAGCAGTGAGGGCCAGGGGGTAGCTAACACAGATACGCAGTATTTT	CASSEGQGVANTDTQYF